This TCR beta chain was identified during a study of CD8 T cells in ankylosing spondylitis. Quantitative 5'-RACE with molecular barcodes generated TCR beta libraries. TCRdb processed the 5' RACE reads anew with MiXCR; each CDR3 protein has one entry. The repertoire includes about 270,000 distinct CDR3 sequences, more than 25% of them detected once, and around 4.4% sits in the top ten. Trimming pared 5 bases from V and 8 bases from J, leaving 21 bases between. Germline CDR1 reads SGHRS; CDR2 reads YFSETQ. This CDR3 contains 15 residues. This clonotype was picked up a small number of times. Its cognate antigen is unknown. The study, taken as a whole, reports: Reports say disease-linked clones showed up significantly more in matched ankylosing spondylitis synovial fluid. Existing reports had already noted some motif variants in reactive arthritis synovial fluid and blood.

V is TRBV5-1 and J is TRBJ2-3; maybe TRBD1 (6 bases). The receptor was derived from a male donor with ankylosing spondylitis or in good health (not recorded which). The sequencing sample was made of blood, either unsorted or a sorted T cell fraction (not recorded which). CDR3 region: CASRVDSSPSSTQYF. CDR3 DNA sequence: TGCGCCAGCAGGGTGGACAGCTCCCCTTCGAGTACGCAGTATTTT.